This passage covers 26 T cell receptor beta chains from one sample sequenced in a study of radiation and T cells in renal cell carcinoma. Time point indicated: blood 2 weeks post-SBRT. Treatment specified: 15 Gy SBRT to primary tumor, nephrectomy 4 weeks later. The protocol was immunoSEQ multiplex PCR, while the TCRdb copy is restricted to in-frame clones and leaves out a portion. The sample lists 120,000 or so clones, roughly 77% seen once, with 1.9% in the top ten. The source material was blood, sampled from a patient whose treatment included radiotherapy and nephrectomy. The receptor set was obtained from a woman aged 60-75 years with renal cell carcinoma.

The J gene is TRBJ2-5, the V gene TRBV6-1; D may match TRBD1 or TRBD2 (6 bases each). This CDR3 is 13 amino acids long. The V end was cut by 2 bases, the J end by 5 bases, with 9 bases between. Germline V gene sequence: CDR1 MNHNS, CDR2 SASEGT. The CDR3 coding sequence is TGTGCCAGCAGTGAAACAGGGAGGGAGACCCAGTACTTC. Its protein is CASSETGRETQYF.

The CDR3 region has the DNA TGTGCCAGCTCACCCACCGGGCAGGGGCAGGGTGGCTACACCTTC. Translating it yields CASSPTGQGQGGYTF. This chain links TRBV18 with TRBJ1-2; D is possibly TRBD1 (6 bases). Trimming stripped 3 bases from V and 7 bases from J, with 18 bases between. Germline values: CDR1 KGHSH, CDR2 LQKENI. This CDR3 comprises 15 residues.

The chain employs TRBV15 and TRBJ1-6; TRBD1 might be the D (6 bases). Trimming shortened V by 0 bases and J by 10 bases, and 13 bases separated the two germline ends. Germline CDR1 and CDR2: LNHNV and YYDKDF (reference sequence). The CDR3 has 15 amino acids. CDR3 loop: CATSRDPGGRSPLHF. The CDR3, as DNA: TGTGCCACCAGCAGAGATCCGGGGGGCCGGTCACCCCTCCACTTT.

The J gene is TRBJ2-7, the V gene TRBV9; D unresolved. The CDR3 extends over 15 amino acids. From germline, CDR1 is SGDLS and CDR2 YYNGEE. The V end lost 0 bases, the J end lost 4 bases, and 14 bases lay between the germline ends. Here the CDR3 reads CASSVAPQTVYEQYF. The CDR3 nucleotides are TGTGCCAGCAGCGTAGCTCCCCAGACGGTTTACGAGCAGTACTTC.

The V gene is TRBV25-1, the J gene TRBJ2-3; D is ambiguous. V lost 8 bases to trimming and J lost 4 bases, with 7 bases between them. Germline loops: CDR1 MGHDK, CDR2 SYGVNS. The CDR3 consists of 11 residues. Here the CDR3 DNA reads TGTGCCAGCGCAATCTCAGATACGCAGTATTTT. It yields the protein CASAISDTQYF.

This clone appeared a single time. The rearrangement uses TRBV15 and TRBJ2-5; TRBD1 might be the D (6 bases). The germline V and J ends were trimmed by 5 bases and 2 bases, with 15 bases remaining between them. This CDR3 comprises 15 residues. Germline CDR1 and CDR2: LNHNV and YYDKDF (reference sequence). The CDR3 DNA reads as TGTGCCACCAGCTCCAGCCTGGGACAACAAGAGACCCAGTACTTC. Translating it yields CATSSSLGQQETQYF.

The chain employs TRBV6-5 and TRBJ2-7; unclear D gene. From germline, CDR1 is MNHEY and CDR2 SVGAGI. V was trimmed by 8 bases and J by 2 bases, leaving 13 bases between them. The CDR3 sequence is 13 residues long. The DNA for the CDR3 is TGTGCCAGCTTCGGGCAGCCCGCCTACGAGCAGTACTTC. Its protein product is CASFGQPAYEQYF.

The genes are TRBV5-1 and TRBJ2-5; maybe TRBD2 (6 bases). The CDR3 loop spans 14 amino acids. In germline, CDR1 is SGHRS, CDR2 YFSETQ. V was pared by 0 bases and J by 1 base, with 7 bases between. The CDR3 nucleotides are TGCGCCAGCAGCTTGGTCGGGGGCCAAGAGACCCAGTACTTC. Translated, it gives CASSLVGGQETQYF. The variable domain in full, with the rest retrieved from reference TRBV5-1 and TRBJ2-5, is KAGVTQTPRYLIKTRGQQVTLSCSPISGHRSVSWYQQTPGQGLQFLFEYFSETQRNKGNFPGRFSGRQFSNSRSEMNVSTLELGDSALYLCASSLVGGQETQYFGPGTRLLVL.

This chain uses TRBV7-6 with TRBJ2-5, with D maybe TRBD1 (5 bases). V dropped 3 bases and J dropped 5 bases, with 10 bases sitting between them. The V gene's germline CDR1 is SGHVS and CDR2 FNYEAQ. This CDR3 region has 13 residues. CDR3 amino acids: CASSFRARETQYF. In DNA, the CDR3 is TGTGCCAGCAGCTTCAGGGCGCGGGAGACCCAGTACTTC.

The DNA of the CDR3 is TGTGCCAGCAGCTTAGTACAGGCGGGCTATGGCTACACCTTC. Protein: CASSLVQAGYGYTF. The chain carries TRBV7-2 and TRBJ1-2; weak D call: TRBD1 (5 bases). The CDR3 has 14 amino acids. V was pared by 1 base and J by 4 bases, with 10 bases between. Germline CDR1 SGHTA, CDR2 FQGNSA. The full variable domain, rest sourced from reference TRBV7-2 and TRBJ1-2, is GAGVSQSPSNKVTEKGKDVELRCDPISGHTALYWYRQSLGQGLEFLIYFQGNSAPDKSGLPSDRFSAERTGGSVSTLTIQRTQQEDSAVYLCASSLVQAGYGYTFGSGTRLTVV.

CDR3: CASSWGTGSRYEQYF. For the CDR3, the DNA is TGTGCCAGCAGCTGGGGGACAGGAAGCCGCTACGAGCAGTACTTC. The chain links TRBV5-4 to TRBJ2-7; 8 nucleotides align to TRBD1. The length of the CDR3 is 15 residues. Germline V gene data show CDR1 as SGHNT and CDR2 as YYREEE (reference sequence). The V gene end was trimmed by 3 bases and the J gene end by 3 bases; junction bases not matched to a gene: 8.

The V call is TRBV9, the J call TRBJ2-7; no definite D call. Germline-derived CDR1 and CDR2 are SGDLS and YYNGEE. This CDR3 spans 15 amino acids. V shed 0 bases and J shed 0 bases, with 10 bases lying between them. The CDR3 bases are TGTGCCAGCAGCGTAGAGGCCTCGAGCTCCTACGAGCAGTACTTC. It codes for CASSVEASSSYEQYF.

The rearrangement uses TRBV18 and TRBJ2-1; perhaps D is TRBD1 or TRBD2 (5 bases each). V was cut by 6 bases and J by 5 bases, with 17 bases left in between. This CDR3 has 15 residues. Germline V gives CDR1 KGHSH, CDR2 LQKENI. CDR3 nucleotide sequence: TGTGCCAGCTCGCCGTACTCCGGGACCAACAATGAGCAGTTCTTC. This sequence encodes CASSPYSGTNNEQFF. The complete variable domain, with remaining parts taken from reference TRBV18 and TRBJ2-1, reads NAGVMQNPRHLVRRRGQEARLRCSPMKGHSHVYWYRQLPEEGLKFMVYLQKENIIDESGMPKERFSAEFPKEGPSILRIQQVVRGDSAAYFCASSPYSGTNNEQFFGPGTRLTVL.

This chain joins TRBV2 and TRBJ2-6; D ambiguous. This CDR3 comprises 15 residues. The germline CDR1 and CDR2 sequences are SNHLY and FYNNEI. Trimming pared 2 bases from V and 0 bases from J, leaving 5 bases between. The CDR3 DNA is TGTGCCAGCAGTGAATGGGACTCTGGGGCCAACGTCCTGACTTTC. It yields the protein CASSEWDSGANVLTF.

The chain uses TRBV6-5 and TRBJ1-2; 7 positions match TRBD1. Germline V gene sequence: CDR1 MNHEY, CDR2 SVGAGI. The CDR3 loop spans 14 amino acids. V dropped 3 bases and J dropped 7; count of bases not matched to a gene: 8. The CDR3 sequence: CASSYKQGGSGYTF. DNA for the CDR3: TGTGCCAGCAGTTATAAGCAGGGGGGCAGTGGCTACACCTTC.

The chain combines TRBV5-6 with TRBJ2-6, with unresolved D. V dropped 2 bases and J dropped 0 bases, with 9 bases sitting between them. This CDR3 has 16 residues. Germline CDR1 reads SGHDT; CDR2 reads YYEEEE. In DNA, the CDR3 is TGTGCCAGCAGCTTTGATCCAAACTCTGGGGCCAACGTCCTGACTTTC. Its translation is CASSFDPNSGANVLTF. Full variable domain (outside the CDR3, taken from reference TRBV5-6 and TRBJ2-6): DAGVTQSPTHLIKTRGQQVTLRCSPKSGHDTVSWYQQALGQGPQFIFQYYEEEERQRGNFPDRFSGHQFPNYSSELNVNALLLGDSALYLCASSFDPNSGANVLTFGAGSRLTVL.

The rearrangement joins TRBV9 to TRBJ2-5; 9 positions match TRBD1. With V trimmed by 0 bases and J by 5 bases, 5 bases remained unmatched. CDR3 size: 15 residues. The germline gives CDR1 SGDLS, CDR2 YYNGEE. The DNA for the CDR3 is TGTGCCAGCAGCGTAGGACAGGGGGGTTCGGAGACCCAGTACTTC. Its translation: CASSVGQGGSETQYF.

The J gene is TRBJ1-1, the V gene TRBV5-6; 7 nucleotides align to TRBD1. Losses at the gene ends were 3 bases for V and 4 bases for J; bases not matched to a gene: 9. Germline lookup yields CDR1 SGHDT and CDR2 YYEEEE. The CDR3 consists of 15 residues. This chain's CDR3 is CASSSSRQGFTEAFF. The CDR3 DNA reads TGTGCCAGCAGCTCCTCTAGACAGGGATTCACTGAAGCTTTCTTT.

This clone was seen a handful of times. The chain uses TRBV7-9 and TRBJ1-6, with TRBD1 matching over 8 bases. CDR3 length equals 15 residues. Trimming removed 5 bases from V and 3 bases from J; junction bases left unmatched: 3. Germline assignment: CDR1 SEHNR and CDR2 FQNEAQ (reference sequence). The CDR3 DNA reads as TGTGCCAGCAGCCCCGGGACAGGCTATAATTCACCCCTCCACTTT. The encoded protein is CASSPGTGYNSPLHF.

This sequence joins TRBV20-1 and TRBJ1-2; D is unclear. CDR1 and CDR2 (germline): DFQATT, SNEGSKA (reference sequence). The CDR3 extends over 10 amino acids. Trimming left V 6 bases short and J 8 bases short, with 10 bases between. The CDR3 region is CSAKIRGYTF. The CDR3 DNA is TGCAGTGCCAAAATTAGGGGCTACACCTTC.

V gene TRBV5-6 combines with J gene TRBJ1-1; weak D call: TRBD1 (5 bases). Trimming removed 0 bases at V and 8 bases at J, with 17 bases between. The CDR3 is made up of 15 amino acids. The germline gives CDR1 SGHDT, CDR2 YYEEEE. The CDR3 coding sequence is TGTGCCAGCAGCTTGGTTCAAGACAGCACAGTAGAAGCTTTCTTT. Translation gives CASSLVQDSTVEAFF.

The CDR3 sequence is CASSITPGALDEQYF. In DNA, the CDR3 is TGTGCCAGTAGTATAACCCCAGGGGCCTTAGACGAGCAGTACTTC. This chain connects TRBV19 to TRBJ2-7, with TRBD1 as a possible D gene (6 bases). This CDR3 region has 15 residues. The V gene lost 2 bases and the J gene lost 5 bases, with 16 bases spanning the gap. Germline CDR1 is LNHDA and CDR2 is SQIVND (reference sequence).

The chain joins TRBV19 to TRBJ2-3, with D unclear. The CDR3 has 16 amino acids. Germline CDR1 LNHDA, CDR2 SQIVND (reference sequence). V was cut by 4 bases and J by 1 base, with 15 bases left in between. Here the CDR3 reads CASSRGDTVGTDTQYF. CDR3 sequence (DNA): TGTGCCAGTAGTAGGGGTGACACTGTGGGCACAGATACGCAGTATTTT.

The rearrangement links TRBV2 to TRBJ2-3; the D gene is possibly TRBD2 (6 bases). This CDR3 spans 14 amino acids. Looked up from germline, CDR1 is SNHLY and CDR2 is FYNNEI. The ends were cut back, 5 bases at V and 2 bases at J, with 11 bases in the middle. The CDR3 DNA reads TGTGCCAGCAGTACCCGGGGACTCACAGATACGCAGTATTTT. Translated: CASSTRGLTDTQYF.

V is TRBV29-1 and J is TRBJ1-3; 8 bases fit TRBD1. CDR1 is SQVTM, CDR2 ANQGSEA, per germline. Trimming cost V 5 bases and J 8 bases; bases outside gene matches: 11. This CDR3 spans 14 amino acids. As DNA, the CDR3 is TGCAGCGTTCAAAAGACAGGGGAGGGAGACACCATATATTTT. This encodes CSVQKTGEGDTIYF.

The chain uses TRBV29-1 and TRBJ2-1; 7 bases match TRBD1. CDR1 is SQVTM, CDR2 ANQGSEA, per germline. Trimming took 6 bases from V and 4 from J; bases not matched to a gene: 6. The CDR3 is 13 amino acids. This CDR3 reads CSVRQGQYNEQFF. CDR3 bases: TGCAGCGTACGACAGGGCCAGTACAATGAGCAGTTCTTC.